The subject of this entry is one T cell receptor beta chain. The antigen is not known. The CDR3 is 13 amino acids. TCR beta cDNA was generated via 5'RACE template switching incorporating UMIs. From its re-call of the 5' RACE reads, TCRdb lists each CDR3 protein once, without DNA. The sample table sets out 250,000 to 300,000 distinct CDR3 sequences. The entry originates in a study of T cells expressing NK-cell markers. Study at large: Sorted T-cell subsets CD3+CD56+NKG2C+, CD3+CD56+NKG2C- and CD3+CD56-NKG2C+ were TCR beta-sequenced.

Overall study results and limits: Once again these clonotypes came out on top in the CD3+CD56-NKG2C+ fraction of four donors. Roughly 1.0-8% of CD8+ T cells in about 6 donors belonged to dominant NKG2C+ clonotypes.

This chain joins TRBV12-3 or TRBV12-4 and TRBJ1-3; the TRBD1 assignment by TCRdb is unverifiable without DNA. The source of this sequence is a man aged 18 to 35 in good health. Sequencing was carried out using blood T cells: a sorted CD56 or NKG2C T cell subset, CD4+ or CD8+ T cells, or bulk PBMC T cells (not recorded which). The CDR3 sequence: CASSPGAGNTIYF.